Presented here are 10 T cell receptor beta chains from one specimen sequenced in a study of cytomegalovirus exposure and HLA in healthy donors. Method: immunoSEQ multiplex PCR; TCRdb's copy keeps in-frame clones and lacks some. The sample shows some 140,000 clones, approximately 84% of them seen only once. Sequenced sample: PBMCs. The receptor source for this set is a woman younger than 45 in good health and CMV-seronegative.

The chain has TRBV19 and TRBJ1-5, with D possibly TRBD1 on 5 matching bases. Germline CDR1 reads LNHDA; CDR2 reads SQIVND (reference sequence). CDR3 length: 16 amino acids. Trimming shortened V by 5 bases and J by 1 base, and 15 bases separated the two germline ends. In nucleotides, the CDR3 is TGTGCCAGTAGTCTCCGGGGGGGGGTGAGCAATCAGCCCCAGCATTTT. This sequence encodes CASSLRGGVSNQPQHF. Full variable domain (missing parts from reference TRBV19 and TRBJ1-5): DGGITQSPKYLFRKEGQNVTLSCEQNLNHDAMYWYRQDPGQGLRLIYYSQIVNDFQKGDIAEGYSVSREKKESFPLTVTSAQKNPTAFYLCASSLRGGVSNQPQHFGDGTRLSIL.

J is TRBJ2-7 and V is TRBV4-2; possibly TRBD1 for D (6 bases). CDR3 size: 15 residues. The germline V and J ends were trimmed by 1 base and 2 bases, with 12 bases remaining between them. Per the germline V gene, CDR1 is LGHNA and CDR2 is YNFKEQ. Written as DNA, the CDR3 is TGTGCCAGCAGCCAAGTCCCGACAGGCCCCTACGAGCAGTACTTC. Translated, it gives CASSQVPTGPYEQYF.

This clone was recorded a few times. The chain couples TRBV7-2 to TRBJ1-1, with 7 bases aligning to TRBD1. Germline V CDR1 and CDR2: SGHTA, FQGNSA. V lost 0 bases and J lost 7; bases outside the gene matches: 5. This CDR3 region has 14 residues. CDR3 in amino acids: CASSLAGGGGEAFF. CDR3 nucleotide sequence: TGTGCCAGCAGCTTAGCAGGGGGCGGCGGTGAAGCTTTCTTT.

This clone is a singleton in its sample. This chain connects TRBV19 to TRBJ1-6; TRBD1 matches at 10 bases. The CDR3 extends over 14 amino acids. Germline lookup yields CDR1 LNHDA and CDR2 SQIVND (reference sequence). V was clipped by 10 bases and J by 7 bases; unmatched bases: 7. The CDR3 is CATRGDRGNSPLHF. The CDR3 DNA sequence: TGTGCCACCAGGGGGGACAGGGGCAATTCACCCCTCCACTTT. The variable domain in full, with the rest retrieved from reference TRBV19 and TRBJ1-6, is DGGITQSPKYLFRKEGQNVTLSCEQNLNHDAMYWYRQDPGQGLRLIYYSQIVNDFQKGDIAEGYSVSREKKESFPLTVTSAQKNPTAFYLCATRGDRGNSPLHFGNGTRLTVT.

The chain couples TRBV2 to TRBJ2-2, with 9 bases that match TRBD2. This CDR3 is 15 amino acids long. CDR1 and CDR2 from the germline V gene are SNHLY and FYNNEI. The ends lost 4 bases at V and 6 bases at J; junction bases unmatched: 6. This chain's CDR3 is CASSVTGTSSGELFF. For the CDR3, the DNA is TGTGCCAGCAGTGTGACCGGGACTAGCTCCGGGGAGCTGTTTTTT.

This chain links TRBV2 with TRBJ1-2, with D maybe TRBD1 (6 bases). The CDR3 loop spans 17 amino acids. Trimming shortened V by 5 bases and J by 1 base, and 20 bases separated the two germline ends. Germline lookup yields CDR1 SNHLY and CDR2 FYNNEI. The CDR3 protein is CASSFQGTRYLNYGYTF. DNA for the CDR3: TGTGCCAGCAGTTTTCAGGGGACCCGTTATCTTAACTATGGCTACACCTTC.

The chain uses TRBV2 and TRBJ1-4, with D unclear. This CDR3 is 14 amino acids long. CDR1 and CDR2 from the germline V gene are SNHLY and FYNNEI. The V end lost 3 bases, the J end lost 5 bases, and 10 bases lay between the germline ends. The CDR3, as DNA: TGTGCCAGCAGTGAGGGCAGCAGGAATGAAAAACTGTTTTTT. It yields the protein CASSEGSRNEKLFF.

The V gene is TRBV25-1, the J gene TRBJ1-5; 7 bases agree with TRBD1. Trimming at V came to 5 bases and at J to 4 bases, leaving 8 bases not matched to a gene. Germline V gene data show CDR1 as MGHDK and CDR2 as SYGVNS. This CDR3 has 15 residues. The CDR3 here is CASSPGQSSNQPQHF. The DNA for the CDR3 is TGTGCCAGCAGTCCGGGACAGTCTAGTAATCAGCCCCAGCATTTT.

The genes are TRBV5-6 and TRBJ1-2; 10 nucleotides agree with TRBD1. This CDR3 has 17 amino acids. Germline-derived CDR1 and CDR2 are SGHDT and YYEEEE. The V and J ends lost 4 bases and 5 bases, in that order; junction bases with no gene match: 14. The CDR3 reads CASSRGFRDRGFYGYTF. As DNA, the CDR3 is TGTGCCAGCAGCCGAGGGTTCCGGGACAGGGGCTTTTATGGCTACACCTTC.

There are a few counts of this clone. The identical CDR3 is also encoded by other nucleotide sequences in the sample. The chain employs TRBV7-2 and TRBJ1-1; D is possibly TRBD1 (5 bases). The V gene's germline CDR1 is SGHTA and CDR2 FQGNSA. V lost 2 bases to trimming and J lost 4 bases, with 8 bases between them. The CDR3 sequence is 13 residues long. CDR3 amino acids: CASSLRRGTEAFF. The CDR3, as DNA: TGTGCCAGCAGCTTAAGGAGGGGCACTGAAGCTTTCTTT.